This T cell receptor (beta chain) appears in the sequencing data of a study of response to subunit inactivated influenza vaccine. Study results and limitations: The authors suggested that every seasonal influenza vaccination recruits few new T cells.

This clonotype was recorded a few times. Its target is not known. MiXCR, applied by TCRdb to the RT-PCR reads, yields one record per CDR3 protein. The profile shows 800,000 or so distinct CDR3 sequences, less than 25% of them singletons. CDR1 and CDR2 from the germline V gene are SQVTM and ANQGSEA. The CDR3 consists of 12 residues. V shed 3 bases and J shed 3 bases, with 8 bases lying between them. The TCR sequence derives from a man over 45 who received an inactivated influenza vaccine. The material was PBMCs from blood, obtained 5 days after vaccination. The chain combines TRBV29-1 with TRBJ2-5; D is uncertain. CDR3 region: CSVDGLEETQYF. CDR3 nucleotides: TGCAGCGTTGATGGGCTGGAAGAGACCCAGTACTTC.